These T cell receptor beta chains were read from a single sample in a study of blood T cell repertoires in COVID-19. TCRdb's table, derived via immunoSEQ multiplex PCR, lists solely in-frame clones and lacks some. The sample has 110,000 to 150,000 clones; about nine tenths are singletons. The source material was PBMCs or T cells enriched from blood (not recorded which). These receptors were collected from a man in his fifties or sixties who had recovered from COVID-19. Each CDR3 is given with its conserved first and last residue. Each record gives: clone size, V gene, D gene, J gene, CDR3 protein, CDR3 DNA. A D gene is named only where the DNA matches it firmly. For some rows the clone size is stated as once, few or many, or as a class when expanded; others skip it.

abundance: medium-sized
v_gene: TRBV9
d_gene: .
j_gene: TRBJ2-7
CDR3aa: CASSVHERPSDSYEQYF
CDR3nt: TGTGCCAGCAGCGTACATGAGCGCCCAAGTGACTCCTACGAGCAGTACTTC

abundance: .
v_gene: TRBV7-3
d_gene: TRBD1
j_gene: TRBJ2-1
CDR3aa: CASSLSGQGYNEQFF
CDR3nt: TGTGCCAGCAGCTTATCGGGACAGGGGTACAATGAGCAGTTCTTC

abundance: .
v_gene: TRBV5-5
d_gene: .
j_gene: TRBJ2-1
CDR3aa: CASSPRGDSYNEQFF
CDR3nt: TGTGCCAGCAGCCCCAGGGGGGATTCCTACAATGAGCAGTTCTTC

abundance: .
v_gene: TRBV5-1
d_gene: TRBD2
j_gene: TRBJ2-2
CDR3aa: CASSFSGGASGELFF
CDR3nt: TGCGCCAGCAGCTTTAGCGGGGGGGCCTCCGGGGAGCTGTTTTTT

abundance: .
v_gene: TRBV7-5
d_gene: .
j_gene: TRBJ2-2
CDR3aa: CARSLEVDRSTGELFF
CDR3nt: TGTGCCAGAAGCTTAGAGGTCGACAGATCCACCGGGGAGCTGTTTTTT

abundance: .
v_gene: TRBV5-1
d_gene: TRBD2
j_gene: TRBJ2-3
CDR3aa: CASSFSGGGTDTQYF
CDR3nt: TGCGCCAGCAGTTTCAGCGGGGGAGGCACAGATACGCAGTATTTT

abundance: .
v_gene: TRBV27
d_gene: .
j_gene: TRBJ2-1
CDR3aa: CASSLWAQTGLESNEQFF
CDR3nt: TGTGCCAGCTCCCTTTGGGCCCAGACGGGACTCGAGAGCAATGAGCAGTTCTTC

abundance: .
v_gene: TRBV27
d_gene: TRBD1
j_gene: TRBJ2-2
CDR3aa: CASSLTGAYTGELFF
CDR3nt: TGTGCCAGCAGTTTAACAGGGGCATATACCGGGGAGCTGTTTTTT

abundance: .
v_gene: TRBV5-8
d_gene: .
j_gene: TRBJ1-2
CDR3aa: CASRQQGMGGYTF
CDR3nt: TGTGCCAGCAGACAACAGGGAATGGGGGGCTACACCTTC

abundance: once
v_gene: TRBV27
d_gene: TRBD1
j_gene: TRBJ1-2
CDR3aa: CASRGQGVNYGYTF
CDR3nt: TGTGCCAGCAGAGGACAGGGTGTCAACTATGGCTACACCTTC

abundance: .
v_gene: TRBV9
d_gene: TRBD1
j_gene: TRBJ1-5
CDR3aa: CASSQGQARNQPQHF
CDR3nt: TGTGCCAGCAGCCAAGGACAGGCCCGCAATCAGCCCCAGCATTTT

abundance: .
v_gene: TRBV7-2
d_gene: .
j_gene: TRBJ1-5
CDR3aa: CASSLRYSDSYSNQPQHF
CDR3nt: TGTGCCAGCAGCCTACGCTATTCGGACAGCTATAGCAATCAGCCCCAGCATTTT

abundance: .
v_gene: TRBV7-2
d_gene: .
j_gene: TRBJ1-6
CDR3aa: CASSFGEDHSPLHF
CDR3nt: TGTGCCAGCAGCTTCGGGGAGGACCATTCACCCCTCCACTTT

abundance: .
v_gene: TRBV28
d_gene: TRBD1
j_gene: TRBJ1-3
CDR3aa: CASSLFTRQGTTIYF
CDR3nt: TGTGCCAGCAGTTTATTCACTAGACAGGGAACCACCATATATTTT

abundance: once
v_gene: TRBV28
d_gene: .
j_gene: TRBJ1-2
CDR3aa: CASSSLGPYYGYTF
CDR3nt: TGTGCCAGCAGTTCTTTGGGGCCGTACTATGGCTACACCTTC

abundance: .
v_gene: TRBV29-1
d_gene: TRBD1
j_gene: TRBJ1-2
CDR3aa: CSVVTGGHGYTF
CDR3nt: TGCAGCGTTGTGACAGGGGGCCATGGCTACACCTTC

abundance: .
v_gene: TRBV28
d_gene: .
j_gene: TRBJ1-2
CDR3aa: CASSPTGNYGYTF
CDR3nt: TGTGCCAGCAGTCCGACAGGAAATTATGGCTACACCTTC

abundance: .
v_gene: TRBV7-2
d_gene: .
j_gene: TRBJ1-2
CDR3aa: CASSLDVVGRMGYTF
CDR3nt: TGTGCCAGCAGCTTAGATGTAGTGGGGAGGATGGGCTACACCTTC

abundance: .
v_gene: TRBV11-2
d_gene: .
j_gene: TRBJ1-1
CDR3aa: CASSPSMRAEAFF
CDR3nt: TGTGCCAGCAGCCCCTCGATGAGGGCTGAAGCTTTCTTT

abundance: few
v_gene: TRBV10-3
d_gene: TRBD1
j_gene: TRBJ1-3
CDR3aa: CAISKISGTGTGNTIYF
CDR3nt: TGTGCCATCAGTAAGATCTCCGGGACAGGGACTGGAAACACCATATATTTT

abundance: .
v_gene: TRBV7-2
d_gene: TRBD2
j_gene: TRBJ2-1
CDR3aa: CASSLGYVAGVHNEQFF
CDR3nt: TGTGCCAGCAGCTTAGGATACGTAGCGGGAGTCCACAATGAGCAGTTCTTC

abundance: few
v_gene: TRBV6-5
d_gene: TRBD1
j_gene: TRBJ1-1
CDR3aa: CASSTGVTEAFF
CDR3nt: TGTGCCAGCAGCACAGGGGTCACTGAAGCTTTCTTT

abundance: .
v_gene: TRBV6-5
d_gene: .
j_gene: TRBJ1-1
CDR3aa: CASSYSAGEAFF
CDR3nt: TGTGCCAGCAGTTACTCGGCGGGGGAAGCTTTCTTT

abundance: .
v_gene: TRBV11-2
d_gene: TRBD1
j_gene: TRBJ1-2
CDR3aa: CASSLLGQNYGYTF
CDR3nt: TGTGCCAGCAGCTTATTGGGACAGAACTATGGCTACACCTTC

abundance: .
v_gene: TRBV4-3
d_gene: TRBD2
j_gene: TRBJ2-3
CDR3aa: CASSQEGGARTDTQYF
CDR3nt: TGCGCCAGCAGCCAAGAGGGAGGGGCTAGAACAGATACGCAGTATTTT

abundance: .
v_gene: TRBV24-1
d_gene: TRBD1
j_gene: TRBJ1-2
CDR3aa: CATSEQGVRYGYTF
CDR3nt: TGTGCCACCAGCGAACAGGGGGTCCGCTATGGCTACACCTTC

abundance: .
v_gene: TRBV27
d_gene: TRBD1
j_gene: TRBJ1-5
CDR3aa: CASQKKTGGGQPQHF
CDR3nt: TGTGCCAGCCAAAAAAAAACAGGGGGTGGGCAGCCCCAGCATTTT

abundance: .
v_gene: TRBV28
d_gene: .
j_gene: TRBJ2-5
CDR3aa: CASSEMGLSAQETQYF
CDR3nt: TGTGCCAGCAGTGAAATGGGACTGTCAGCCCAAGAGACCCAGTACTTC

abundance: .
v_gene: TRBV7-3
d_gene: .
j_gene: TRBJ2-1
CDR3aa: CASSSYRGSYNEQFF
CDR3nt: TGTGCCAGCAGCTCCTATCGGGGATCTTATAATGAGCAGTTCTTC

abundance: .
v_gene: TRBV5-1
d_gene: TRBD2
j_gene: TRBJ2-1
CDR3aa: CASSSPTAGGVHEQFF
CDR3nt: TGCGCCAGCAGCTCCCCAACAGCGGGGGGGGTCCATGAGCAGTTCTTC

abundance: .
v_gene: TRBV19
d_gene: .
j_gene: TRBJ1-2
CDR3aa: CASSDQPTSNGYTF
CDR3nt: TGTGCCAGTAGCGACCAACCGACAAGTAATGGCTACACCTTC

abundance: .
v_gene: TRBV14
d_gene: .
j_gene: TRBJ1-2
CDR3aa: CASRETGNRHGYTF
CDR3nt: TGTGCCAGCAGAGAGACGGGAAATCGGCATGGCTACACCTTC

abundance: .
v_gene: TRBV28
d_gene: .
j_gene: TRBJ1-2
CDR3aa: CASSQRRGGDGYTF
CDR3nt: TGTGCCAGCAGTCAAAGACGGGGGGGAGATGGCTACACCTTC

abundance: .
v_gene: TRBV5-1
d_gene: TRBD1
j_gene: TRBJ2-7
CDR3aa: CASSLGGGTGHEQYF
CDR3nt: TGCGCCAGCAGCTTGGGAGGCGGGACAGGCCACGAGCAGTACTTC

abundance: .
v_gene: TRBV3-1/TRBV3-2
d_gene: TRBD1
j_gene: TRBJ2-7
CDR3aa: CASSLRERTGEQYF
CDR3nt: TGTGCCAGCAGCCTAAGAGAAAGGACAGGCGAGCAGTACTTC

abundance: .
v_gene: TRBV5-6
d_gene: .
j_gene: TRBJ1-2
CDR3aa: CASSLVGEGYTF
CDR3nt: TGTGCCAGCAGCTTGGTCGGGGAAGGCTACACCTTC

abundance: .
v_gene: TRBV7-3
d_gene: .
j_gene: TRBJ1-1
CDR3aa: CASSLRSGNTEAFF
CDR3nt: TGTGCCAGCAGCCTAAGGTCAGGTAACACTGAAGCTTTCTTT

abundance: few
v_gene: TRBV6-5
d_gene: .
j_gene: TRBJ1-5
CDR3aa: CASSYSSGQPQHF
CDR3nt: TGTGCCAGCAGTTACTCGTCGGGGCAGCCCCAGCATTTT

abundance: .
v_gene: TRBV19
d_gene: .
j_gene: TRBJ2-2
CDR3aa: CASSIKGGTGELFF
CDR3nt: TGTGCCAGTAGTATAAAGGGAGGCACCGGGGAGCTGTTTTTT

abundance: .
v_gene: TRBV7-2
d_gene: .
j_gene: TRBJ1-6
CDR3aa: CATGREQRYNSPLHF
CDR3nt: TGTGCCACGGGGAGGGAGCAGCGGTATAATTCACCCCTCCACTTT

abundance: once
v_gene: TRBV27
d_gene: .
j_gene: TRBJ2-3
CDR3aa: CASSFGSSADTQYF
CDR3nt: TGTGCCAGCAGTTTCGGGAGCAGTGCAGATACGCAGTATTTT

abundance: .
v_gene: TRBV5-4
d_gene: TRBD1
j_gene: TRBJ1-1
CDR3aa: CASSSLGQGGTEAFF
CDR3nt: TGTGCCAGCAGTAGTTTAGGACAGGGTGGGACTGAAGCTTTCTTT

abundance: .
v_gene: TRBV9
d_gene: .
j_gene: TRBJ1-2
CDR3aa: CASSPGRPDYGYTF
CDR3nt: TGTGCCAGCAGTCCAGGGCGTCCGGACTATGGCTACACCTTC

abundance: .
v_gene: TRBV7-3
d_gene: TRBD1
j_gene: TRBJ2-3
CDR3aa: CASSLFTGATTDTQYF
CDR3nt: TGTGCCAGCAGCTTATTTACAGGGGCTACCACAGATACGCAGTATTTT

abundance: .
v_gene: TRBV27
d_gene: .
j_gene: TRBJ1-5
CDR3aa: CASSHPGQPQHF
CDR3nt: TGTGCCAGCAGTCACCCGGGGCAGCCCCAGCATTTT

abundance: .
v_gene: TRBV5-4
d_gene: TRBD1
j_gene: TRBJ1-2
CDR3aa: CASSYTFTGVGGYTF
CDR3nt: TGTGCCAGCAGCTACACTTTTACAGGGGTGGGTGGCTACACCTTC

abundance: .
v_gene: TRBV7-2
d_gene: TRBD2
j_gene: TRBJ2-3
CDR3aa: CASSLARGGRVTDTQYF
CDR3nt: TGTGCCAGCAGCTTAGCGCGGGGGGGCCGAGTCACAGATACGCAGTATTTT

abundance: .
v_gene: TRBV21-1
d_gene: .
j_gene: TRBJ2-7
CDR3aa: CASSILGGIGFSYEQYF
CDR3nt: TGTGCCAGCAGCATTCTTGGGGGGATCGGATTCTCCTACGAGCAGTACTTC

abundance: few
v_gene: TRBV7-3
d_gene: .
j_gene: TRBJ1-1
CDR3aa: CASSPGLSAEAFF
CDR3nt: TGTGCCAGCAGCCCAGGACTGAGCGCTGAAGCTTTCTTT

abundance: .
v_gene: TRBV19
d_gene: TRBD2
j_gene: TRBJ2-7
CDR3aa: CASAFGTRNYEQYF
CDR3nt: TGTGCCAGCGCTTTCGGGACTAGGAACTACGAGCAGTACTTC

abundance: .
v_gene: TRBV7-9
d_gene: .
j_gene: TRBJ1-2
CDR3aa: CASALVGGPGYGYTF
CDR3nt: TGTGCCAGCGCACTAGTTGGGGGCCCTGGGTATGGCTACACCTTC

abundance: .
v_gene: TRBV2
d_gene: .
j_gene: TRBJ1-6
CDR3aa: CASIKGEGPLHF
CDR3nt: TGTGCCAGCATCAAGGGGGAGGGACCCCTCCACTTT

abundance: once
v_gene: TRBV5-4
d_gene: .
j_gene: TRBJ2-7
CDR3aa: CASSLALTYEQYF
CDR3nt: TGTGCCAGCAGCTTGGCCTTAACCTACGAGCAGTACTTC

abundance: .
v_gene: TRBV2
d_gene: TRBD2
j_gene: TRBJ2-1
CDR3aa: CASSGGTSGGNYNEQFF
CDR3nt: TGTGCCAGCAGTGGGGGAACTAGCGGGGGGAACTACAATGAGCAGTTCTTC